This T cell receptor beta chain comes out of a study of cytomegalovirus exposure and HLA in healthy donors. In the PCR, 60 Vbeta and 13 Jbeta primers were used. TCRdb's copy holds only in-frame clones and misses some; the assay was immunoSEQ multiplex PCR. The data show some 90,000 clones, around 77% seen once. As regards this clone: Its matching antigen is unknown.

Findings and limits, study-wide: TCR beta V- and J-gene trimming, according to a later analysis, was linked to a missense DCLRE1C variant.

Germline V lookup: CDR1 MDHEN, CDR2 SYDVKM. This CDR3 contains 17 residues. J was trimmed by 2 bases and V by 5 bases; bases with no gene match: 13. The rearrangement joins TRBV28 to TRBJ1-2; 8 bases agree with TRBD1. Source material: PBMCs. This sequence was found in a boy under 18 in good health and CMV-seronegative. Here the CDR3 reads CASSHPDRVGGNYGYTF. The CDR3 DNA follows: TGTGCCAGCAGTCACCCGGACAGGGTCGGCGGCAACTATGGCTACACCTTC.